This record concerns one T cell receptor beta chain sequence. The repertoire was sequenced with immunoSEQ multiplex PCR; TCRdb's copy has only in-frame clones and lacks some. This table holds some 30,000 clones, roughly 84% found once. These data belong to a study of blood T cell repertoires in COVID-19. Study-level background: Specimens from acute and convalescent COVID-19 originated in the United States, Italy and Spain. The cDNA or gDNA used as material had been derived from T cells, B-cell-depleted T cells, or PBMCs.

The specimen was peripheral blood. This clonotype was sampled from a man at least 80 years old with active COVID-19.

DNA of the CDR3: TGTGCCACCCGAGGGGCGGGGGGAACCGGGGAGCTGTTTTTT. Translating gives CATRGAGGTGELFF. J is TRBJ2-2 and V is TRBV2; 8 nucleotides match TRBD2. The CDR3 is 14 residues long. Germline CDR1 is SNHLY and CDR2 is FYNNEI. The ends lost 10 bases at V and 5 bases at J; junction bases unmatched: 9.